This TCR beta chain emerged from a study of cytomegalovirus exposure and HLA in healthy donors. Study context: The 120 validation repertoires matched the 650 to 850 first-cohort repertoires in platform, a later analysis reported.

Using immunoSEQ multiplex PCR, the repertoire was profiled, and TCRdb retains in-frame clones only, with some absent. The sample has some 150,000 clones; roughly 91% are singletons. Regarding this clone: Its cognate antigen is unknown.

Study observations and caveats: Whilst most TCR sequences proved rare, a subset of public TCRs occurred across many donors.

The length of the CDR3 is 15 residues. Germline CDR1 reads MNHEY; CDR2 reads SVGAGI. The V segment lost 3 bases and the J segment 2 bases; nucleotides outside the gene matches: 2. The clonotype comes from a man aged 18 to 30 in good health and CMV-seronegative. The genes are TRBV6-5 and TRBJ2-5; TRBD2 matches at 11 bases. The sample taken for sequencing was PBMCs. The CDR3 DNA sequence: TGTGCCAGCAGTTATAGCGGGGGGGCTCAAGAGACCCAGTACTTC. Translation gives CASSYSGGAQETQYF.